These T cell receptor beta chains were read from a single sample in a study of shared clonotypes between healthy human individuals. Here immunoSEQ multiplex PCR was the method, and the copy in TCRdb shows in-frame clones only, minus some. Among just over 2,000,000 clones, roughly 95% were seen once, and the ten largest hold around 0.13%. The sequencing input was naive CD4+ T cells sorted from blood. These receptors came from a man between 18 and 35 years old in good health. The CDR3 runs from the conserved cysteine through the conserved F or W. A D gene is named only where the DNA matches it firmly. The size field is filled for only some rows; it gives once, few, many or a size class.

TRBJ1-1 | once | TRBV30 | . | CAWSAQVNTEAFF | TGTGCCTGGAGTGCTCAGGTGAACACTGAAGCTTTCTTT
TRBJ2-7 | . | TRBV7-9 | . | CASSPRGLNEQYF | TGTGCCAGCAGCCCCAGAGGGCTAAACGAGCAGTACTTC
TRBJ2-5 | . | TRBV5-1 | TRBD2 | CASSPQVMTSGETQYF | TGCGCCAGCAGCCCGCAAGTTATGACTAGCGGGGAGACCCAGTACTTC
TRBJ2-3 | . | TRBV9 | . | CASSTNGGDTDTQYF | TGTGCCAGCAGCACGAATGGCGGGGACACAGATACGCAGTATTTT
TRBJ2-4 | . | TRBV7-9 | . | CASSPHGGDLAKNIQYF | TGTGCCAGCAGCCCGCACGGGGGAGATCTAGCCAAAAACATTCAGTACTTC
TRBJ1-2 | . | TRBV7-9 | TRBD1 | CASREARVGTGGYGYTF | TGTGCCAGCAGGGAAGCGCGAGTGGGGACAGGGGGCTATGGCTACACCTTC
TRBJ2-5 | . | TRBV5-6 | TRBD1 | CASTYLQGFQETQYF | TGTGCCAGCACCTACCTACAGGGGTTCCAAGAGACCCAGTACTTC
TRBJ2-7 | . | TRBV10-3 | TRBD1 | CAISILGQESSYEQYF | TGTGCCATCAGTATCTTGGGACAGGAAAGCTCCTACGAGCAGTACTTC
TRBJ2-1 | . | TRBV19 | . | CASSSGGAAPVGEQFF | TGTGCCAGTAGTAGTGGGGGGGCAGCGCCGGTCGGTGAGCAGTTCTTC
TRBJ2-7 | . | TRBV7-2 | . | CASSLGVTSYEQYF | TGTGCCAGCAGCTTGGGCGTAACCTCCTACGAGCAGTACTTC
TRBJ2-7 | . | TRBV5-1 | TRBD2 | CASSLGQDPGLAYGEQYF | TGCGCCAGCAGCTTGGGGCAGGATCCGGGACTAGCGTATGGCGAGCAGTACTTC
TRBJ2-1 | . | TRBV4-1 | . | CASSQVGQKRASDNEQFF | TGCGCCAGCAGCCAAGTGGGACAGAAGCGGGCATCCGACAATGAGCAGTTCTTC
TRBJ2-7 | . | TRBV21-1 | . | CASSPGAAWHEQYF | TGTGCCAGCAGCCCAGGGGCTGCTTGGCACGAGCAGTACTTC
TRBJ2-7 | . | TRBV28 | TRBD1 | CASRGDRAYEQYF | TGTGCCAGCAGGGGGGACAGGGCCTACGAGCAGTACTTC
TRBJ1-1 | . | TRBV6-5 | . | CASSTRTGNTEAFF | TGTGCCAGCAGTACTCGGACGGGGAACACTGAAGCTTTCTTT
TRBJ2-3 | . | TRBV5-1 | TRBD2 | CASGLATPDTQYF | TGCGCCAGCGGACTAGCGACCCCAGATACGCAGTATTTT
TRBJ2-2 | once | TRBV11-3 | TRBD2 | CASSLRAGAGTGELFF | TGTGCCAGCAGCTTACGCGCGGGAGCGGGCACCGGGGAGCTGTTTTTT
TRBJ2-1 | . | TRBV25-1 | TRBD2 | CASSEATSSLLNEQFF | TGTGCCAGCAGTGAGGCGACTAGCTCCTTACTCAATGAGCAGTTCTTC
TRBJ1-5 | few | TRBV5-1 | . | CASSLAGGGQPQHF | TGCGCCAGCAGCTTGGCCGGGGGCGGCCAGCCCCAGCATTTT
TRBJ2-4 | . | TRBV18 | . | CASSPEGDPPSTTKNIQYF | TGTGCCAGCTCACCAGAGGGGGATCCCCCTTCTACAACCAAAAACATTCAGTACTTC
TRBJ2-7 | . | TRBV6-6 | . | CASNRQDEQYF | TGTGCCAGCAACCGGCAAGACGAGCAGTACTTC
TRBJ2-2 | . | TRBV6-5 | TRBD2 | CASSYLAGANTGELFF | TGTGCCAGCAGTTACTTGGCGGGAGCGAACACCGGGGAGCTGTTTTTT
TRBJ2-5 | . | TRBV4-1 | . | CASSPLSRGQETQYF | TGCGCCAGCAGCCCACTGAGCCGGGGTCAAGAGACCCAGTACTTC
TRBJ1-2 | . | TRBV5-6 | . | CASSLDTFNYGYTF | TGTGCCAGCAGCTTGGACACCTTTAACTATGGCTACACCTTC
TRBJ2-7 | . | TRBV11-2 | . | CASSLTEEGPYEQYF | TGTGCCAGCAGCTTAACGGAGGAGGGGCCCTACGAGCAGTACTTC
TRBJ1-6 | . | TRBV7-9 | . | CASRTSLGSPLHF | TGTGCCAGCAGGACTAGCCTTGGTTCACCCCTCCACTTT
TRBJ2-4 | . | TRBV5-6 | . | CASSFLDRKAKNIQYF | TGTGCCAGCAGCTTTTTGGACAGAAAAGCCAAAAACATTCAGTACTTC
TRBJ1-5 | . | TRBV19 | . | CASSMVGTNSNQPQHF | TGTGCCAGTAGTATGGTGGGGACCAATAGCAATCAGCCCCAGCATTTT
TRBJ2-5 | . | TRBV9 | . | CASSPFFGGTQYF | TGTGCCAGCAGCCCTTTCTTCGGAGGGACCCAGTACTTC
TRBJ1-2 | . | TRBV27 | . | CASSLSPSHYGYTF | TGTGCCAGCAGTTTATCTCCATCCCACTATGGCTACACCTTC
TRBJ2-2 | . | TRBV21-1 | . | CASSGGGPYTGELFF | TGTGCCAGCAGCGGAGGGGGTCCGTACACCGGGGAGCTGTTTTTT
TRBJ1-1 | . | TRBV11-3 | . | CASSYQQNTEAFF | TGTGCCAGCAGCTACCAACAAAACACTGAAGCTTTCTTT
TRBJ2-7 | . | TRBV5-4 | TRBD2 | CASSPGGRSYEQYF | TGTGCCAGCAGCCCGGGGGGACGGAGCTACGAGCAGTACTTC
TRBJ2-7 | . | TRBV18 | TRBD1 | CASSPGTGGREQYF | TGTGCCAGCTCACCAGGGACAGGGGGACGCGAGCAGTACTTC
TRBJ2-7 | . | TRBV5-1 | TRBD1 | CASSTLPGTGSYEQYF | TGCGCCAGCAGCACCCTCCCAGGGACAGGGTCCTACGAGCAGTACTTC
TRBJ2-1 | . | TRBV5-1 | TRBD2 | CASSIQRGNNEQFF | TGCGCCAGCAGCATTCAGCGGGGAAACAATGAGCAGTTCTTC
TRBJ1-5 | . | TRBV30 | TRBD1 | CAWSGQGPNEAQHF | TGTGCCTGGAGTGGACAGGGCCCTAATGAGGCCCAGCATTTT
TRBJ2-7 | . | TRBV30 | TRBD2 | CAWSPGGFGEQYF | TGTGCCTGGAGTCCGGGGGGGTTTGGTGAGCAGTACTTC
TRBJ2-5 | . | TRBV19 | TRBD2 | CASSGLDKGETQYF | TGTGCCAGTAGTGGACTAGACAAGGGCGAGACCCAGTACTTC
TRBJ1-5 | . | TRBV4-3 | . | CASSQDRVQPQHF | TGCGCCAGCAGCCAAGACCGCGTTCAGCCCCAGCATTTT
TRBJ2-2 | . | TRBV10-1 | . | CASSVDGTTGELFF | TGCGCCAGCAGTGTCGATGGGACCACCGGGGAGCTGTTTTTT